The rows below give T cell receptor beta chains drawn from one sample of a study of cytomegalovirus exposure and HLA in healthy donors. TCRdb's copy holds only in-frame clones and misses some; the assay was immunoSEQ multiplex PCR. The sample has 130,000 to 150,000 clones, under 85% seen once. Sequencing input: PBMCs. All receptors derive from a woman in her thirties or forties in good health and CMV-seropositive. Each CDR3 is given with its conserved first and last residue. A D gene is named only where the DNA matches it firmly. Rows give clone size only sometimes, using once, few, many, or a class for an expanded clone.

cdr3_aa	cdr3_nt	d_call	clone_size	v_call	j_call
CASSLGGEPNEKLFF	TGTGCCAGCAGCTTGGGGGGGGAGCCTAATGAAAAACTGTTTTTT	NA	few	TRBV5-4	TRBJ1-4
CASSSGGASDTQYF	TGTGCCAGCAGCAGCGGGGGGGCCTCAGATACGCAGTATTTT	TRBD2	NA	TRBV7-3	TRBJ2-3
CARVAENNEQFF	TGTGCCAGGGTAGCGGAGAACAATGAGCAGTTCTTC	NA	once	TRBV6-4	TRBJ2-1
CASSDPSGGYSYNEQFF	TGTGCCAGCAGTGACCCTAGCGGGGGGTACTCCTACAATGAGCAGTTCTTC	TRBD2	NA	TRBV6-1	TRBJ2-1
CASSLESAGNTEAFF	TGCGCCAGCAGCTTGGAATCAGCGGGGAACACTGAAGCTTTCTTT	NA	NA	TRBV5-1	TRBJ1-1
CASSFEQASYEQYF	TGTGCCAGCAGCTTTGAACAGGCCTCCTACGAGCAGTACTTC	NA	NA	TRBV5-4	TRBJ2-7
CATSKEAGGYGYTF	TGTGCCACCTCGAAGGAGGCAGGGGGCTATGGCTACACCTTC	TRBD1	NA	TRBV2	TRBJ1-2
CSVDGTVEGYTF	TGCAGCGTTGACGGGACAGTAGAAGGCTACACCTTC	TRBD1	NA	TRBV29-1	TRBJ1-2
CAWRGQGARTEAFF	TGTGCCTGGAGGGGACAGGGGGCGAGGACTGAAGCTTTCTTT	TRBD1	NA	TRBV30	TRBJ1-1
CASSPGTASEKLFF	TGTGCCAGCTCACCGGGGACAGCCTCTGAAAAACTGTTTTTT	TRBD1	NA	TRBV18	TRBJ1-4
CASSSRHEQYF	TGTGCCAGCAGTTCCAGGCACGAGCAGTACTTC	NA	NA	TRBV6-6	TRBJ2-7
CAISVGGAQETQYF	TGTGCCATCAGTGTCGGGGGGGCACAAGAGACCCAGTACTTC	TRBD2	NA	TRBV10-3	TRBJ2-5
CASSPGTSGGVLNTDTQYF	TGTGCCAGCAGCCCCGGGACTAGCGGGGGAGTCTTGAACACAGATACGCAGTATTTT	TRBD2	NA	TRBV9	TRBJ2-3
CASSLGQGMISGEQYF	TGTGCCAGCAGTTTAGGACAGGGGATGATCTCGGGCGAGCAGTACTTC	TRBD1	NA	TRBV28	TRBJ2-7
CASSHRTREGEQYF	TGTGCCAGCAGTCACCGGACCAGGGAAGGCGAGCAGTACTTC	NA	NA	TRBV28	TRBJ2-7